Following are 31 T cell receptor beta chains from one sample sequenced in a study of blood T cell repertoires in COVID-19. TCRdb's copy holds only in-frame clones and misses some; the assay was immunoSEQ multiplex PCR. The data hold about 320,000 clones, with 75% to 90% observed a single time. The material sequenced was PBMCs or T cells enriched from blood (not recorded which). Receptors were obtained from a woman aged 25 to 39 who had been exposed to COVID-19.

This chain connects TRBV11-2 to TRBJ2-1, with TRBD2 matching over 12 bases. Trimming at V came to 1 base and at J to 8 bases, leaving 6 bases not matched to a gene. Germline values: CDR1 SGHAT, CDR2 FQNNGV. The CDR3 runs 16 residues. The CDR3 DNA reads TGTGCCAGCAGCTTAGCTACTAGCGGGGGGAGGGATGAGCAGTTCTTC. Amino acid sequence: CASSLATSGGRDEQFF.

In its sample, this clone was seen once. This rearrangement joins TRBV7-2 to TRBJ1-4; maybe TRBD1 (5 bases). This CDR3 has 16 amino acids. The germline V and J ends were trimmed by 3 bases and 16 bases, with 27 bases remaining between them. Germline V CDR1 and CDR2: SGHTA, FQGNSA. In nucleotides, the CDR3 is TGTGCCAGCAGCTTTCCCTTTATGGGCACGGGGGGGTTTCAGTTTTTT. This codes for CASSFPFMGTGGFQFF.

This sequence joins TRBV3-1 (or the pseudogene TRBV3-2) and TRBJ1-2; the match to TRBD1 covers 8 bases. The germline gives CDR1 LGHDT, CDR2 YNNKEL (reference sequence). V was clipped by 4 bases and J by 2 bases; unmatched bases: 12. The CDR3 is 17 residues long. CDR3 sequence (DNA): TGTGCCAGCAGCCCGAGACAGGGGACGGGACTAAACTATGGCTACACCTTC. Residues: CASSPRQGTGLNYGYTF.

This chain connects TRBV19 to TRBJ2-2; a weak D match, TRBD1 (5 bases). Deletions cut 5 bases from V and 4 bases from J, with 11 bases between. This CDR3 region has 14 residues. CDR1 LNHDA and CDR2 SQIVND come from the germline V gene (reference sequence). In nucleotides, the CDR3 is TGTGCCAGTAGTGCCTACAGGTCCACCGGGGAGCTGTTTTTT. Translation gives CASSAYRSTGELFF.

CDR3 amino acids: CASSLDRATNEKLFF. Written as DNA, the CDR3 is TGCGCCAGCAGCTTGGACAGAGCAACTAATGAAAAACTGTTTTTT. The chain has TRBV5-1 and TRBJ1-4; D is uncertain. The CDR3 loop spans 15 amino acids. Germline-derived CDR1 and CDR2 are SGHRS and YFSETQ. V lost 0 bases to trimming and J lost 0 bases, with 6 bases between them.

This clone was recorded a few times. The genes are TRBV19 and TRBJ1-1, with TRBD1 matching 8 bases. Germline V CDR1 and CDR2: LNHDA, SQIVND (reference sequence). This CDR3 spans 10 amino acids. The CDR3 DNA reads as TGTACGGGACAGGCCACTGAAGCTTTCTTT. It codes for CTGQATEAFF.

The genes are TRBV11-3 and TRBJ2-2; 9 nucleotides line up with TRBD2. The junction had 9 bases not matched to a gene; V was cut back by 2 bases and J by 8 bases. The CDR3 runs 16 residues. Germline values: CDR1 SGHNT, CDR2 YENEEA. CDR3 sequence (DNA): TGTGCCAGCAGCTTATCCTTTAGCGGGAGTGCGGGGGAGCTGTTTTTT. It yields the protein CASSLSFSGSAGELFF.

The CDR3 here is CASRRGTTEAFF. CDR3 sequence (DNA): TGTGCCAGCAGGCGGGGGACCACTGAAGCTTTCTTT. The chain uses TRBV12-3 or TRBV12-4 and TRBJ1-1; TRBD1 might be the D (5 bases). Trimming removed 6 bases from V and 4 bases from J, with 9 bases in between. CDR3 length equals 12 residues.

The chain combines TRBV28 with TRBJ1-2; 11 bases are a match to TRBD1. Trimming took 6 bases from V and 4 from J; bases not matched to a gene: 4. Germline V gene data show CDR1 as MDHEN and CDR2 as SYDVKM. This CDR3 has 14 residues. This CDR3 is CASRRTGGGYGYTF. The CDR3 nucleotides are TGTGCCAGCAGGCGGACAGGGGGCGGCTATGGCTACACCTTC.

The chain combines TRBV4-1 with TRBJ2-1; tentatively, D is TRBD2 (6 bases). CDR1 and CDR2 from the germline V gene are MGHRA and YSYEKL. The CDR3 has 16 residues. Trimming removed 6 bases at V and 0 bases at J, with 15 bases between. The CDR3 sequence: CASRRLGRNSYNEQFF. The CDR3 nucleotides are TGCGCCAGCAGACGACTAGGGCGTAACTCCTACAATGAGCAGTTCTTC.

The chain combines TRBV4-3 with TRBJ1-2; D remains ambiguous. There are 13 residues in the CDR3. Germline V gives CDR1 LGHNA, CDR2 YSLEER. V lost 1 base to trimming and J lost 7 bases, with 10 bases between them. CDR3 sequence (DNA): TGCGCCAGCAGCCAAGTAGATTCTCGTGGCTACACCTTC. Protein product: CASSQVDSRGYTF.

This sequence joins TRBV29-1 and TRBJ2-5, with D perhaps matching TRBD2 (6 bases). Germline-derived CDR1 and CDR2 are SQVTM and ANQGSEA. The CDR3 consists of 13 residues. The V gene lost 2 bases and the J gene lost 3 bases, with 10 bases spanning the gap. CDR3 in amino acids: CSVELASKETQYF. CDR3 DNA sequence: TGCAGCGTTGAACTAGCGTCGAAAGAGACCCAGTACTTC.

The gene calls are TRBV9 and TRBJ1-3, with D unclear. CDR1 is SGDLS and CDR2 is YYNGEE in the germline V gene. The CDR3 length is 15 residues. Trimming removed 5 bases at V and 0 bases at J, with 12 bases between. The CDR3 region is CASSERSSSGNTIYF. The CDR3, as DNA: TGTGCCAGCAGTGAGAGGTCGAGCTCTGGAAACACCATATATTTT.

The V gene is TRBV5-1, the J gene TRBJ2-2, with D possibly being TRBD2 (6 bases). V was trimmed by 0 bases and J by 5 bases, leaving 20 bases between them. The V gene's germline CDR1 is SGHRS and CDR2 YFSETQ. This CDR3 is built from 18 residues. CDR3 loop: CASSLVSVSSAGTGELFF. DNA of the CDR3: TGCGCCAGCAGCTTGGTGTCAGTCAGTTCCGCGGGGACCGGGGAGCTGTTTTTT.

The rearrangement uses TRBV28 and TRBJ2-7; 8 bases match TRBD1. Germline V gives CDR1 MDHEN, CDR2 SYDVKM. CDR3 length: 14 residues. The J segment lost 5 bases and the V segment lost 2 bases, leaving 5 bases of the junction unmatched. The CDR3 DNA reads TGTGCCAGCAGTTTAGGGACAGGATACCACGAGCAGTACTTC. It codes for CASSLGTGYHEQYF. Using reference TRBV28 and TRBJ2-7 for the parts outside the CDR3, the full variable domain is DVKVTQSSRYLVKRTGEKVFLECVQDMDHENMFWYRQDPGLGLRLIYFSYDVKMKEKGDIPEGYSVSREKKERFSLILESASTNQTSMYLCASSLGTGYHEQYFGPGTRLTVT.

CDR3 nucleotides: TGTGCCAGCACATTCACCGGGACAGGGTCCTACGAGCAGTACTTC. Translating gives CASTFTGTGSYEQYF. This chain connects TRBV28 to TRBJ2-7; 9 nucleotides match TRBD1. The CDR3 length is 15 residues. Trimming at V came to 7 bases and at J to 1 base, leaving 8 bases not matched to a gene. The V gene's germline CDR1 is MDHEN and CDR2 SYDVKM.

The genes are TRBV2 and TRBJ2-1; tentatively, D is TRBD1 (6 bases). Germline-derived CDR1 and CDR2 are SNHLY and FYNNEI. The V end lost 6 bases, the J end lost 4 bases, and 16 bases lay between the germline ends. This CDR3 has 15 residues. CDR3 DNA sequence: TGTGCCAGCAGCCTGCTACAGGGCCGATACAATGAGCAGTTCTTC. Encoded protein: CASSLLQGRYNEQFF. Combining the CDR3 with reference TRBV2 and TRBJ2-1 gives the whole variable domain EPEVTQTPSHQVTQMGQEVILRCVPISNHLYFYWYRQILGQKVEFLVSFYNNEISEKSEIFDDQFSVERPDGSNFTLKIRSTKLEDSAMYFCASSLLQGRYNEQFFGPGTRLTVL.

J is TRBJ1-3 and V is TRBV27; 7 bases line up with TRBD1. The CDR3 length is 13 residues. The V gene end was trimmed by 5 bases and the J gene end by 5 bases; junction bases not matched to a gene: 3. Germline assignment: CDR1 MNHEY and CDR2 SMNVEV (reference sequence). The CDR3 nucleotides are TGTGCCAGCAGTACAGGGGCCCGAAACACCATATATTTT. Amino acid sequence: CASSTGARNTIYF.

The rearrangement links TRBV25-1 to TRBJ2-7, with TRBD2 matching over 11 bases. CDR1 and CDR2 (germline): MGHDK, SYGVNS. Losses at the gene ends were 7 bases for V and 4 bases for J; bases not matched to a gene: 9. The CDR3 length is 15 residues. This chain's CDR3 is CASTPQLAGEYEQYF. The CDR3 DNA follows: TGTGCCAGCACCCCGCAACTAGCGGGAGAGTACGAGCAGTACTTC.

The gene calls are TRBV12-2 and TRBJ2-5; TRBD2 was called by the table and not checked on the DNA. TRBV12-2 is shown as a pseudogene. This CDR3 spans 17 amino acids. The CDR3 sequence is CASRPLFGRQRRETQYF. The CDR3 bases are TGTGCAAGTCGCCCCCTTTTCGGGAGACAACGGAGGGAGACCCAGTACTTC.

This clone was observed once. The rearrangement joins TRBV4-1 to TRBJ2-6; 9 nucleotides line up with TRBD1. Germline CDR1 MGHRA, CDR2 YSYEKL. The CDR3 runs to 17 residues. Trimming cost V 0 bases and J 3 bases; bases outside gene matches: 3. The CDR3 coding sequence is TGCGCCAGCAGCCAAGAAGGACAGGGGCTTGGGGCCAACGTCCTGACTTTC. This codes for CASSQEGQGLGANVLTF.

The rearrangement links TRBV24-1 to TRBJ2-1, with 7 nucleotides matching TRBD1. V lost 4 bases, J lost 2 bases, and 1 base stayed unmatched. The CDR3 consists of 14 residues. Looked up from germline, CDR1 is KGHDR and CDR2 is SFDVKD. The CDR3 DNA follows: TGTGCCACCAGTGAAAGGGGGCCCTACAATGAGCAGTTCTTC. This sequence encodes CATSERGPYNEQFF.

This chain connects TRBV7-8 to TRBJ2-7; 7 bases map to TRBD2. V lost 7 bases, J lost 2 bases, and 11 bases stayed unmatched. The length of the CDR3 is 15 residues. Germline CDR1 SGHVS, CDR2 FQNEAQ. The CDR3 reads CASIVREGSTYEQYF. The CDR3 DNA reads TGTGCCAGCATTGTTAGGGAGGGAAGTACCTACGAGCAGTACTTC.

This chain joins TRBV28 and TRBJ1-2; D gene unclear. This CDR3 comprises 11 residues. V lost 3 bases and J lost 8, with 7 bases in between. Germline assignment: CDR1 MDHEN and CDR2 SYDVKM. The CDR3 region has the DNA TGTGCCAGCAGTTTTGCGCGGGGCTACACCTTC. Translation: CASSFARGYTF.

This clone has a handful of counts. V and J are TRBV6-6 and TRBJ2-3, with 10 bases matching TRBD2. Germline V gene lookup returns CDR1 MNHNY and CDR2 SVGAGI (reference sequence). J gave up 0 bases and V 11 bases, and 5 bases lay outside the gene matches. This CDR3 has 14 amino acids. The CDR3 region has the DNA TGTGCCGCGGCTAGCGGGGGTAGCACAGATACGCAGTATTTT. Protein product: CAAASGGSTDTQYF.

This clone was seen a few times. The chain joins TRBV5-4 to TRBJ2-2; D is unresolved. Trimming left V 0 bases short and J 3 bases short, with 6 bases between. The CDR3 covers 14 residues. Germline V gives CDR1 SGHNT, CDR2 YYREEE (reference sequence). CDR3 region: CASSLVQYTGELFF. The CDR3 bases are TGTGCCAGCAGCTTGGTACAGTACACCGGGGAGCTGTTTTTT. The variable domain in full, completed from reference TRBV5-4 and TRBJ2-2, reads ETGVTQSPTHLIKTRGQQVTLRCSSQSGHNTVSWYQQALGQGPQFIFQYYREEENGRGNFPPRFSGLQFPNYSSELNVNALELDDSALYLCASSLVQYTGELFFGEGSRLTVL.

This rearrangement joins TRBV13 to TRBJ1-3; D not certain. CDR3 length equals 14 residues. V lost 6 bases and J lost 0, with 9 bases in between. Per the germline V gene, CDR1 is PRHDT and CDR2 is FYEKMQ (reference sequence). CDR3 in DNA: TGTGCCAGCAGAGAGGTCAGCTCTGGAAACACCATATATTTT. Protein product: CASREVSSGNTIYF.

This clone was seen once. The chain combines TRBV9 with TRBJ2-3; 9 bases are shared with TRBD2. The V and J ends lost 4 bases and 5 bases, in that order; junction bases with no gene match: 8. CDR3 length: 15 residues. Germline CDR1 and CDR2: SGDLS and YYNGEE. The CDR3 coding sequence is TGTGCCAGCAGCTCGCTAGCGGGAAAGATAGATACGCAGTATTTT. Its translation: CASSSLAGKIDTQYF.

This clone has just one count. The chain employs TRBV21-1 and TRBJ2-1; no check of the table's D call, TRBD1, against the DNA was made. TRBV21-1 is reported as a pseudogene. The CDR3 is 17 amino acids. This CDR3 reads CASSPRGRGVTNNEQFF. CDR3 DNA: TGTGCCAGCAGCCCCCGGGGCAGGGGAGTAACAAACAATGAGCAGTTCTTC.

The V call is TRBV4-1, the J call TRBJ1-2; D gene uncertain. The CDR3 covers 15 residues. Trimming took 0 bases from V and 3 from J, leaving 11 bases between them. CDR1 and CDR2 (germline): MGHRA, YSYEKL. The CDR3 DNA reads TGCGCCAGCAGCCAAGAAGTGAGGGTCGACTATGGCTACACCTTC. This sequence encodes CASSQEVRVDYGYTF.

This clone was counted a few times. V gene TRBV7-2 combines with J gene TRBJ1-6; TRBD1 aligns across 7 bases. J gave up 9 bases and V 5 bases, and 4 bases lay outside the gene matches. The CDR3 covers 13 residues. Per germline, CDR1 SGHTA and CDR2 FQGNSA. The CDR3 sequence is CASSAGQLSPLHF. CDR3 bases: TGTGCCAGCAGCGCGGGACAGCTTTCACCCCTCCACTTT.